Below, 9 T cell receptor beta chains from the same sample are listed, as sequenced in a study of technical replicates of blood from a handful of donors. Sequencing used immunoSEQ multiplex PCR; TCRdb keeps in-frame clones, though not all of them. This sample has approximately 70,000 clones; 95% to 98% occur once, and the top ten carry approximately 0.3%. Sample: T cells isolated from PBMCs. The receptors come from a human donor in good health.

This clone showed up just once. The chain carries TRBV7-8 and TRBJ1-4; 8 nucleotides line up with TRBD1. Looked up from germline, CDR1 is SGHVS and CDR2 is FQNEAQ. The CDR3 covers 14 residues. V trimming: 5 bases; J trimming: 4 bases; junction bases outside the gene matches: 3. CDR3 DNA sequence: TGTGCCAGCAGCAGGACAGGGAGTAATGAAAAACTGTTTTTT. Its protein is CASSRTGSNEKLFF.

The rearrangement uses TRBV4-3 and TRBJ2-7; 7 bases match TRBD1. Trimming removed 0 bases from V and 4 bases from J; junction bases left unmatched: 12. The CDR3 has 17 residues. Germline V gene lookup returns CDR1 LGHNA and CDR2 YSLEER. CDR3: CASSQDGTEGSRYEQYF. CDR3 DNA sequence: TGCGCCAGCAGCCAAGACGGGACAGAAGGGAGTAGATACGAGCAGTACTTC.

The chain links TRBV29-1 to TRBJ1-2; D possibly corresponds to TRBD1 (5 bases). The CDR3 is made up of 14 amino acids. The germline CDR1 and CDR2 sequences are SQVTM and ANQGSEA. Trimming stripped 4 bases from V and 0 bases from J, with 12 bases between. Here the CDR3 DNA reads TGCAGCGTTGCTGGGAGGGGCACTAACTATGGCTACACCTTC. This gives the protein CSVAGRGTNYGYTF.

The chain is built from TRBV4-3 and TRBJ2-5; D might be TRBD1 (6 bases). The ends were cut back, 0 bases at V and 1 base at J, with 9 bases in the middle. Per germline, CDR1 LGHNA and CDR2 YSLEER. This CDR3 region has 15 residues. CDR3 bases: TGCGCCAGCAGCCAAGACGTAGGGGGCCAAGAGACCCAGTACTTC. Translation gives CASSQDVGGQETQYF.

The rearrangement uses TRBV5-1 and TRBJ2-2, with 9 bases matching TRBD2. J gave up 1 base and V 0 bases, and 1 base lay outside the gene matches. In germline, CDR1 is SGHRS, CDR2 YFSETQ. CDR3 length: 16 amino acids. CDR3 sequence (DNA): TGCGCCAGCAGCTTGGTACTAGCGGGGAACACCGGGGAGCTGTTTTTT. It translates to CASSLVLAGNTGELFF.

The V call is TRBV7-6, the J call TRBJ1-2; the D gene is possibly TRBD1 (5 bases). V was pared by 1 base and J by 2 bases, with 8 bases between. Germline CDR1 and CDR2: SGHVS and FNYEAQ. CDR3 length: 14 amino acids. The CDR3 DNA reads as TGTGCCAGCAGCTTAGAACCAGGGAACTATGGCTACACCTTC. Translated, it gives CASSLEPGNYGYTF.

The rearrangement links TRBV5-1 to TRBJ2-1; D is unclear. In germline, CDR1 is SGHRS, CDR2 YFSETQ. CDR3 size: 12 residues. Trimming shortened V by 0 bases and J by 4 bases, and 2 bases separated the two germline ends. DNA for the CDR3: TGCGCCAGCAGCTTGGCTTACAATGAGCAGTTCTTC. Translated: CASSLAYNEQFF.

V is TRBV29-1 and J is TRBJ2-7; D is unclear. Trimming pared 3 bases from V and 2 bases from J, leaving 5 bases between. CDR3 size: 11 residues. Germline assignment: CDR1 SQVTM and CDR2 ANQGSEA. The CDR3 DNA reads as TGCAGCGTTGATCAGGCCTACGAGCAGTACTTC. It specifies CSVDQAYEQYF.

This sequence joins TRBV7-8 and TRBJ2-7, with D possibly TRBD1 on 5 matching bases. This CDR3 is built from 13 residues. Between the trimmed V and J ends, which lost 5 bases and 3 bases, there was a span of 11 bases. Germline CDR1 and CDR2: SGHVS and FQNEAQ. This CDR3 reads CASSGAELYEQYF. The CDR3, as DNA: TGTGCCAGCAGCGGGGCGGAGCTCTACGAGCAGTACTTC. Combining the CDR3 with reference TRBV7-8 and TRBJ2-7 gives the whole variable domain GAGVSQSPRYKVAKRGQDVALRCDPISGHVSLFWYQQALGQGPEFLTYFQNEAQLDKSGLPSDRFFAERPEGSVSTLKIQRTQQEDSAVYLCASSGAELYEQYFGPGTRLTVT.